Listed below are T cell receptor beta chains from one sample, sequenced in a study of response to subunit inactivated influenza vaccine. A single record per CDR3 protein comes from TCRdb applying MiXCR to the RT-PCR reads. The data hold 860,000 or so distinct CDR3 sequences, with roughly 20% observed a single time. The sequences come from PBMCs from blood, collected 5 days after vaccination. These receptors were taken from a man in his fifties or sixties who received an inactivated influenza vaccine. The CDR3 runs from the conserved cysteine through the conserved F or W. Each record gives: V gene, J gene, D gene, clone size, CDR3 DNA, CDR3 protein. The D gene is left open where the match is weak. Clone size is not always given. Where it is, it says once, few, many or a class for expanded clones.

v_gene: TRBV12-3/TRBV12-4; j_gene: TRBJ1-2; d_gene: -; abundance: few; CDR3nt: TGTGCCACCATTGGTCCTGGTTATGCTAACTATGGCTACACCTTC; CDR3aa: CATIGPGYANYGYTF
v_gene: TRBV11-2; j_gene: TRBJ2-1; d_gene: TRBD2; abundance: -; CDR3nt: TGTGCCAGCAGCTTAGTAGCCCAGCGGGGGGACAATGAGCAGTTCTTC; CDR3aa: CASSLVAQRGDNEQFF
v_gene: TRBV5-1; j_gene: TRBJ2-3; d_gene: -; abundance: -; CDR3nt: TGCGCCGGCAGTCGGGGCAGCACAGATACGCAGTATTTT; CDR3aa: CAGSRGSTDTQYF
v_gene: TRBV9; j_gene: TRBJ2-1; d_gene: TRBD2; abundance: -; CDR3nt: TGTGCCAGCAGCGGGCTAGCGGGAGAGCGGAGTGAGCAGTTCTTC; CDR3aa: CASSGLAGERSEQFF
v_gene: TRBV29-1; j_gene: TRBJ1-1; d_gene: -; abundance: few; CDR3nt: TGCAGCGTTGAAACGCCACAGGATGGTTATAACACTGAAGCTTTCTTT; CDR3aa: CSVETPQDGYNTEAFF
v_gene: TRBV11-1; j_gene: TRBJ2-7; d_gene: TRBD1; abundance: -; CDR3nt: TGTGCCAGCAGCTTCTCCGGGACAGCCTACGAGCAGTACTTC; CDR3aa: CASSFSGTAYEQYF
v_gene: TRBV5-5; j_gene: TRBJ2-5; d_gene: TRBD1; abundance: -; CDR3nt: TGTGCCAGCAGCAGGGGACAGGGAAAACAAGAGACCCAGTACTTC; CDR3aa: CASSRGQGKQETQYF
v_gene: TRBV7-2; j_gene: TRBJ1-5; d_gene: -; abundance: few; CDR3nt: TGTGCCAGCAGCTCCCGGGGGGGGGGTCAGCCCCAGCATTTT; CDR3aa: CASSSRGGGQPQHF
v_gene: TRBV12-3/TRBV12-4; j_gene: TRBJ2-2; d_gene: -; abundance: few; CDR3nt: TGTGCCAGCAGCCCTACTGCCGTGACAGGCCCCACCGGGGAGCTGTTTTTT; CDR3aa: CASSPTAVTGPTGELFF
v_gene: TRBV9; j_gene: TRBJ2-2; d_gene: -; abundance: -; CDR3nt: TGTGCCAGCAGCGTAGATAGGGCAGGGACCGGGGAGCTGTTTTTT; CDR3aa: CASSVDRAGTGELFF
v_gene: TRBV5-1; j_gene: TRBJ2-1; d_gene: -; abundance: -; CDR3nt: TGCGCCAGCAGCTTGAGGGCCCCCTACAATGAGCAGTTCTTC; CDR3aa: CASSLRAPYNEQFF
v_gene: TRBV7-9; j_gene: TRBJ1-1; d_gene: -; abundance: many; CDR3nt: TGTGCCAGCACCGGCGGGCCGGGAAACACTGAAGCTTTCTTT; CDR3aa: CASTGGPGNTEAFF
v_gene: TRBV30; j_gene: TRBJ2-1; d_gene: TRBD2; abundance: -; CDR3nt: TGTGCCTGGAGACCGACGCGGGAGGGCCGGAATGAGCAGTTCTTC; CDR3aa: CAWRPTREGRNEQFF
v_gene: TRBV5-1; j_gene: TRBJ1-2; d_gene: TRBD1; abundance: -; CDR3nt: TGCGCCAGCTCCTCGGGGACAGGCGCCTATGGCTACACCTTC; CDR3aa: CASSSGTGAYGYTF
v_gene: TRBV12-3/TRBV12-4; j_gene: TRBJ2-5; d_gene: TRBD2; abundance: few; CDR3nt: TGTGCCAGCAGTACAGGGTCGGCGGGAGGCTCAGAGACCCAGTACTTC; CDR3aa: CASSTGSAGGSETQYF
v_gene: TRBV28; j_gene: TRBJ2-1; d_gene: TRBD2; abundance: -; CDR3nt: TGTGCCAGCAGCCAGGGACTGGCGGCGGGAGACTACAATGAGCAGTTCTTC; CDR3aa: CASSQGLAAGDYNEQFF
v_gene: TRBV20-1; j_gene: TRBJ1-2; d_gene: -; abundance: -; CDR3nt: TGCAGTGCTAGAGGGGTCGGGGGCAGGAACTATGGCTACACCTTC; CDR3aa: CSARGVGGRNYGYTF
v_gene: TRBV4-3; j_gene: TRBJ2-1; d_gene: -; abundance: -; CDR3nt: TGCGCCAGCAGCCAAGAAGCGGCGGGATTCCCATTGTTCTTC; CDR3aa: CASSQEAAGFPLFF
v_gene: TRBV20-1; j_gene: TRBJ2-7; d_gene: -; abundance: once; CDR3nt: TGCAGTGCTTTTGAGAACAGGAAGATTCAGCAGTACTTC; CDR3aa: CSAFENRKIQQYF
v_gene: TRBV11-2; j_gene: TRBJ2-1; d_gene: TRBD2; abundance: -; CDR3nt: TGTGCCAGCAGCTTCCGGACTAGCGGGGGGCACAATGAGCAGTTCTTC; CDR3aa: CASSFRTSGGHNEQFF
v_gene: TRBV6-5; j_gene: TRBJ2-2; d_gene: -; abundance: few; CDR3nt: TGTGCCAGCAGTTATGGAGCAGGGAGATACACCGGGGAGCTGTTTTTT; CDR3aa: CASSYGAGRYTGELFF
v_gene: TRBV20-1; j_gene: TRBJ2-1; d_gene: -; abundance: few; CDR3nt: TGCAGTGCTAGAGACGGCAGGGGGGGTTACAATGAGCAGTTCTTC; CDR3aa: CSARDGRGGYNEQFF
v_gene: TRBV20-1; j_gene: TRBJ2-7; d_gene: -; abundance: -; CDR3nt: TGCAGTGCCGCGGACAGCTACGAGCAGTACTTC; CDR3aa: CSAADSYEQYF
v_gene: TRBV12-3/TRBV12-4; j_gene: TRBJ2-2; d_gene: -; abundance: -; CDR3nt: TGTGCCAGCAGTTCTCAGGCAGGGCGTACCGGGGAGCTGTTTTTT; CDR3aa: CASSSQAGRTGELFF
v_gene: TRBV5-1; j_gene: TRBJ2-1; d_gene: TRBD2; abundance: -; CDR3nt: TGCGCCAGCAGCTTGGCCGGCGGGAGCGGTTACAATGAGCAGTTCTTC; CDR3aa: CASSLAGGSGYNEQFF
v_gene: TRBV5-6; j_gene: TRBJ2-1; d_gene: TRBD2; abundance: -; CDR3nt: TGTGCCAGCAGCTCCTCCAGCGGGAGGGCCAACGTTTACAATGAGCAGTTCTTC; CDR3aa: CASSSSSGRANVYNEQFF
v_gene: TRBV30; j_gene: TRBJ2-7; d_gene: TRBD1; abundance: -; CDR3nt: TGTGCCTGGAGGGGACAGTCCTACGAGCAGTACTTC; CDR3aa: CAWRGQSYEQYF
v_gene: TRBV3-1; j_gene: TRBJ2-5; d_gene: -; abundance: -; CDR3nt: TGTGCCAGCAGCACCCGGACTGTCCAAGAGACCCAGTACTTC; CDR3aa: CASSTRTVQETQYF
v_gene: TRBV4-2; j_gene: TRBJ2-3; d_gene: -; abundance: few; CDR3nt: TGTGCCAGCAGCCAAGACTACAGGGTTATGACAGATACGCAGTATTTT; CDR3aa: CASSQDYRVMTDTQYF
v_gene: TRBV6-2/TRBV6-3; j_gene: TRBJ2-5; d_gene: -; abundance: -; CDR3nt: TGTGCCAGCAGTTACTTCATGACCAAAAACGAGGAGACCCAGTACTTC; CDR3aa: CASSYFMTKNEETQYF
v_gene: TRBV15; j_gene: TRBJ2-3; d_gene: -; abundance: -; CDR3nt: TGTGCCACCAGCAGAGTTCAGGGCGTACTGACTAGCACAGATACGCAGTATTTT; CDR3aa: CATSRVQGVLTSTDTQYF
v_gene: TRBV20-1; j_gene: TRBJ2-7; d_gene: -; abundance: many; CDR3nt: TGCAGTGCTGACGTCAGAAGATACGAGCAGTACTTC; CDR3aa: CSADVRRYEQYF
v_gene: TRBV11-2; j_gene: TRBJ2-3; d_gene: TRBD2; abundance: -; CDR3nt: TGTGCCAGCAGCTTAAGGCGGGGGGGCACAAATACGCAGTATTTT; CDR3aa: CASSLRRGGTNTQYF
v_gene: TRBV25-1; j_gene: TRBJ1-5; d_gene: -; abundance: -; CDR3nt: TGTGCCAGCAGCAGGGGCATTTACAATCAGCCCCAGCATTTT; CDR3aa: CASSRGIYNQPQHF
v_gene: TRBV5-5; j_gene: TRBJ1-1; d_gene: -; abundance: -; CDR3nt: TGTGCCAGCAGCTTGGGGGTCGGACAGAACACTGAAGCTTTCTTT; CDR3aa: CASSLGVGQNTEAFF
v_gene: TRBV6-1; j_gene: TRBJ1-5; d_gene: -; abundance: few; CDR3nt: TGTGCCAGCAGTGATCCCGGGAATCAGCCCCAGCATTTT; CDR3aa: CASSDPGNQPQHF
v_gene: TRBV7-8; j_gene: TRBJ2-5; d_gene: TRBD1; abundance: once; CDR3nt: TGTGCCAGCAGCAAGAGGGTGGGACAGGGGGCGCGGGAGACCCAGTACTTC; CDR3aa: CASSKRVGQGARETQYF
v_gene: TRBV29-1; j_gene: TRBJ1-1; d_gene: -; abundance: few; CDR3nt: TGCAGCGTTGCCACCCACACTGAAGCTTTCTTT; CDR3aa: CSVATHTEAFF
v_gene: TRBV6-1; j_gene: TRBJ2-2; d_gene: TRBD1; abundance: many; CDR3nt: TGTGCCAGCAGAGAACAGGGGGCGCGCGGGGAGCTGTTTTTT; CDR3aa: CASREQGARGELFF
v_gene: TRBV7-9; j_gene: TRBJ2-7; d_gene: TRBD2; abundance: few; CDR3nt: TGTGCCAGCAGCTCTAGCGGGCTGGGGTACGAGCAGTACTTC; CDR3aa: CASSSSGLGYEQYF
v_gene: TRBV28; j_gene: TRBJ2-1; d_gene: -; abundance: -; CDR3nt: TGTGCCAGCAGTTATTCAGCAGGGAGGGGGACAGGTGAGCAGTTCTTC; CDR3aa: CASSYSAGRGTGEQFF
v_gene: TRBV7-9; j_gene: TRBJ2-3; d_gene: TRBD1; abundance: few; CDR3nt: TGTGCCAGCAGCTCGACAGGGACGAACACAGATACGCAGTATTTT; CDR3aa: CASSSTGTNTDTQYF
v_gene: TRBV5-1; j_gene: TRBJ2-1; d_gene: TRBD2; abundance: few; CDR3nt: TGCGCCAGCAGCTTGAAAGGTTTACAGCGGGAGTTCTACAATGAGCAGTTCTTC; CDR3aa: CASSLKGLQREFYNEQFF
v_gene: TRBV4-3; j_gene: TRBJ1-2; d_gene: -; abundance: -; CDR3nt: TGCGCCAGCAGCCAGGGGGGCGCACTAAACTATGGCTACACCTTC; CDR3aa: CASSQGGALNYGYTF
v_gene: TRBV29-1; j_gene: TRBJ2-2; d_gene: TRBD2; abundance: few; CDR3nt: TGCAGCGTTGTGTCCGTGGGTAGCGGGAGGACCGGGGAGCTGTTTTTT; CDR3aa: CSVVSVGSGRTGELFF
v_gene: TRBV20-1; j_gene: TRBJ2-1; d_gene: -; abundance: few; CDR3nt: TGCAGTGCTAGTACCCTCGAGCAGATCTACAATGAGCAGTTCTTC; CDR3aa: CSASTLEQIYNEQFF